The 8 T cell receptor beta chains reported below all come from one sample, sequenced in a study of cytomegalovirus exposure and HLA in healthy donors. PCR involved 60 Vbeta and 13 Jbeta primers. Using immunoSEQ multiplex PCR, the repertoire was profiled, and TCRdb retains in-frame clones only, with some absent. Seen here are 55,000 to 75,000 clones, more than 75% observed once, and the top ten hold 1.4% to 1.5%. The sample was PBMCs. The receptors come from a man between 18 and 35 years old in good health and CMV-seronegative.

The chain recombines TRBV29-1 with TRBJ2-1; D might be TRBD1 (5 bases). The CDR3 is 14 amino acids. Germline loops: CDR1 SQVTM, CDR2 ANQGSEA. Trimming removed 7 bases from V and 9 bases from J, with 22 bases in between. The CDR3 loop reads CSAITGARDGEQFF. The CDR3 DNA reads TGCAGCGCCATTACAGGAGCCAGAGACGGTGAGCAGTTCTTC.

The chain joins TRBV30 to TRBJ1-5; a weak D match, TRBD1 (6 bases). The CDR3 runs to 13 residues. V gave up 5 bases and J gave up 0 bases, with 8 bases separating them. In germline, CDR1 is GTSNPN, CDR2 SVGIG (reference sequence). CDR3 region: CAWRTASNQPQHF. As DNA, the CDR3 is TGTGCCTGGCGGACAGCTAGCAATCAGCCCCAGCATTTT.

J is TRBJ2-6 and V is TRBV7-3, with D possibly being TRBD2 (5 bases). Deletions cut 3 bases from V and 0 bases from J, with 6 bases between. This CDR3 contains 15 residues. CDR1 is SGHTA and CDR2 is FQGTGA in the germline V gene. The CDR3 DNA follows: TGTGCCAGCAGCTTTCGGGGCTCTGGGGCCAACGTCCTGACTTTC. Its protein is CASSFRGSGANVLTF. Filled out from reference TRBV7-3 and TRBJ2-6, the complete variable domain reads GAGVSQTPSNKVTEKGKYVELRCDPISGHTALYWYRQSLGQGPEFLIYFQGTGAADDSGLPNDRFFAVRPEGSVSTLKIQRTERGDSAVYLCASSFRGSGANVLTFGAGSRLTVL.

The chain recombines TRBV14 with TRBJ2-6; D gene unclear. The CDR3 extends over 14 amino acids. Trimming removed 3 bases at V and 0 bases at J, with 3 bases between. CDR1 and CDR2 from the germline V gene are SGHDN and FVKESK. The CDR3 sequence: CASSHLSGANVLTF. CDR3 bases: TGTGCCAGCAGCCACCTCTCTGGGGCCAACGTCCTGACTTTC.

This clone was seen a single time. The gene calls are TRBV2 and TRBJ2-7; a weak D match, TRBD2 (6 bases). The CDR3 has 15 amino acids. With 2 bases removed from V and 3 bases from J, the gap between germline ends came to 14 bases. Germline V lookup: CDR1 SNHLY, CDR2 FYNNEI. In nucleotides, the CDR3 is TGTGCCAGCAGTGAATTCGGGACGGACTACTACGAGCAGTACTTC. This translates into CASSEFGTDYYEQYF.

The chain combines TRBV13 with TRBJ1-1; TRBD1 might be the D (6 bases). The CDR3 has 14 amino acids. V was clipped by 5 bases and J by 3 bases, with 13 bases between them. Germline V gene data show CDR1 as PRHDT and CDR2 as FYEKMQ (reference sequence). CDR3 nucleotide sequence: TGTGCCAGCAGCATTCAAGGGGGGGACACTGAAGCTTTCTTT. Protein: CASSIQGGDTEAFF.

CDR3 DNA sequence: TGTGCCAGCAGCTTAGAGCCAGATACGCAGTATTTT. Amino acid sequence: CASSLEPDTQYF. The V call is TRBV7-2, the J call TRBJ2-3; no definite D call. The V and J ends lost 1 base and 4 bases respectively, with 3 bases between them. The CDR3 has 12 amino acids. The V gene's germline CDR1 is SGHTA and CDR2 FQGNSA.

The chain couples TRBV7-3 to TRBJ1-1; D is ambiguous. Germline CDR1 reads SGHTA; CDR2 reads FQGTGA. CDR3 size: 13 residues. V dropped 6 bases and J dropped 1 base, with 9 bases sitting between them. The CDR3 sequence: CASRPTWNTEAFF. The CDR3 nucleotides are TGTGCCAGCAGACCGACTTGGAACACTGAAGCTTTCTTT. The whole variable domain, filled in from reference TRBV7-3 and TRBJ1-1, reads GAGVSQTPSNKVTEKGKYVELRCDPISGHTALYWYRQSLGQGPEFLIYFQGTGAADDSGLPNDRFFAVRPEGSVSTLKIQRTERGDSAVYLCASRPTWNTEAFFGQGTRLTVV.